This T cell receptor (beta chain) was recovered during a study of T cells in Graves' hyperthyroidism and ophthalmopathy. About the research overall: Peripheral blood was taken when the disease was first diagnosed, before any treatment began.

Used for diagnoses were clinical symptoms, serum thyroxine and TRAb, thyroid ultrasound and orbital computed tomography. As for this clonotype: Its antigen is as yet unknown.

Amplification of TCR beta CDR3 regions was performed using RNA transcripts as template. Researchers ran a first-round RT-PCR on the TCR CDR3 using the HTBI primer set. Each CDR3 protein gets one entry after TCRdb re-called the multiplex PCR reads with MiXCR. The top ten hold roughly a sixth of the sample, which has roughly 720,000 distinct CDR3 sequences, around a sixth seen once. Study-wide points: The blood repertoire included most of the expanded thyroid clonotypes above 0.001.

From germline, CDR1 is SEHNR and CDR2 FQNEAQ (reference sequence). Trimming took off 0 bases at V and 4 bases at J, with 10 bases between the two ends. The CDR3 loop spans 15 amino acids. The sequenced sample consisted of blood. This chain uses TRBV7-9 with TRBJ1-5, with no clear D. This clonotype originated in a man in his fifties or sixties with Graves' hyperthyroidism. CDR3: CASSLAGADNQPQHF. The CDR3 region has the DNA TGTGCCAGCAGCTTAGCGGGTGCAGATAATCAGCCCCAGCATTTT. Complete variable domain (other parts from reference TRBV7-9 and TRBJ1-5): DTGVSQNPRHKITKRGQNVTFRCDPISEHNRLYWYRQTLGQGPEFLTYFQNEAQLEKSRLLSDRFSAERPKGSFSTLEIQRTEQGDSAMYLCASSLAGADNQPQHFGDGTRLSIL.